These 21 T cell receptor beta chains were sequenced from one sample in a study of CD8+CD57+ T cells in acquired aplastic anemia. Patients included in sequencing had previously demonstrated CD8+CD57+ cell expansion by flow cytometry. Genomic DNA was employed as the template in profiling TCR beta VDJ and CDR3. TCRdb used MiXCR to reprocess the reads, holding one entry per CDR3 protein. The repertoire holds about half a million distinct CDR3 sequences, with approximately 33% as singletons. The sample comprised sorted CD4+, CD8+, or CD8+CD57+ T cells (not recorded which) from PBMCs. Source of these receptors: a human donor with aplastic anemia.

This clonotype has at least ten counts. V and J are TRBV2 and TRBJ2-2, with D tentatively TRBD1 or TRBD2 (6 bases each). The V end was cut by 8 bases, the J end by 7 bases, with 8 bases between. The germline CDR1 and CDR2 sequences are SNHLY and FYNNEI. The CDR3 is 11 residues long. This CDR3 is CASGGLGELFF. In DNA form, the CDR3 reads TGTGCCAGCGGGGGGCTCGGGGAGCTGTTTTTT. The entire variable domain, with the rest obtained from reference TRBV2 and TRBJ2-2, is as follows: EPEVTQTPSHQVTQMGQEVILRCVPISNHLYFYWYRQILGQKVEFLVSFYNNEISEKSEIFDDQFSVERPDGSNFTLKIRSTKLEDSAMYFCASGGLGELFFGEGSRLTVL.

In this sample, this clonotype turned up many times. The germline gene is not matched at one end of the junction; a read error may be the cause. The rearrangement joins TRBV2 to TRBJ2-1, with TRBD1 matching 7 bases. Germline CDR1 SNHLY, CDR2 FYNNEI. This CDR3 contains 13 residues. The CDR3 is CASSEDRDNEQFF. CDR3 DNA: TGTGCCAGCAGCGAAGACAGGGACAATGAGCAGTTCTTC.

This chain links TRBV9 with TRBJ2-7, with TRBD2 identical over 13 bases. J was trimmed by 6 bases and V by 6 bases; bases with no gene match: 9. The germline gives CDR1 SGDLS, CDR2 YYNGEE. CDR3 size: 15 residues. The CDR3 is CASKLAGGPYREQYF. CDR3 nucleotide sequence: TGTGCCAGCAAACTAGCGGGAGGGCCCTATCGCGAGCAGTACTTC. The full variable domain, with the rest looked up from reference TRBV9 and TRBJ2-7, is DSGVTQTPKHLITATGQRVTLRCSPRSGDLSVYWYQQSLDQGLQFLIQYYNGEERAKGNILERFSAQQFPDLHSELNLSSLELGDSALYFCASKLAGGPYREQYFGPGTRLTVT.

This clonotype was detected many times. V gene TRBV7-9 combines with J gene TRBJ2-3, with D unresolved. The CDR3 spans 14 residues. Germline CDR1 SEHNR, CDR2 FQNEAQ (reference sequence). Trimming removed 4 bases at V and 5 bases at J, with 13 bases between. The CDR3 DNA reads TGTGCCAGCAGCTGGCAGTGGGAAGGAGATACGCAGTATTTT. Amino acid sequence: CASSWQWEGDTQYF.

J is TRBJ1-2 and V is TRBV24-1; 10 nucleotides line up with TRBD1. The CDR3 has 14 amino acids. Looked up from germline, CDR1 is KGHDR and CDR2 is SFDVKD. The V segment lost 8 bases and the J segment 6 bases; nucleotides outside the gene matches: 8. CDR3 amino acids: CATKDRGALDGYTF. In DNA form, the CDR3 reads TGTGCCACCAAGGACAGGGGGGCCTTGGATGGCTACACCTTC.

The table lists this clonotype with a count of one. This CDR3 fails to terminate in the conserved phenylalanine or tryptophan, so it likely reflects a read error. It is unclear where the CDR3 begins or ends on the DNA, so no DNA is shown, and the CDR3 is as TCRdb lists it. The chain recombines TRBV15 with TRBJ1-2. A total of 12 residues make up the CDR3, ends included. CDR1 is LNHNV and CDR2 is YYDKDF in the germline V gene (reference sequence). The CDR3 is CATSRYRDNSPL.

CDR3 region: CASSLVAGGTDTQYF. CDR3 sequence (DNA): TGTGCCAGCAGCTTAGTAGCGGGGGGCACAGATACGCAGTATTTT. The rearrangement uses TRBV2 and TRBJ2-3, with TRBD2 identical over 9 bases. This CDR3 has 15 amino acids. Germline CDR1 is SNHLY and CDR2 is FYNNEI. The V segment lost 6 bases and the J segment 1 base; nucleotides outside the gene matches: 5.

This clonotype was recorded a few times. CDR3 amino acids: CASSVTSSGRGTGELFF. As DNA, the CDR3 is TGTGCCAGCAGCGTAACATCTAGCGGGAGAGGCACCGGGGAGCTGTTTTTT. The chain recombines TRBV25-1 with TRBJ2-2, with 10 positions matching TRBD2. CDR3 size: 17 residues. V trimming: 6 bases; J trimming: 4 bases; junction bases outside the gene matches: 11. The germline V gene encodes CDR1 MGHDK and CDR2 SYGVNS.

V is TRBV20-1 and J is TRBJ2-3; 8 bases match TRBD2. This CDR3 contains 14 residues. V lost 2 bases to trimming and J lost 6 bases; unmatched junction nucleotides: 7. Germline-derived CDR1 and CDR2 are DFQATT and SNEGSKA (reference sequence). The CDR3 sequence: CSARKKSGSDTQYF. The CDR3 DNA follows: TGCAGTGCTAGAAAAAAAAGCGGGAGTGATACGCAGTATTTT.

In this sample, this clonotype turned up a few times. Mismatch with germline at one junction end may stem from a read error. The chain is built from TRBV10-3 and TRBJ1-2; D remains ambiguous. The germline V gene has CDR1 ENHRY and CDR2 SYGVKD. This CDR3 is 14 amino acids long. CDR3 amino acids: CASSPREANYGYTF. In nucleotides, the CDR3 is TGTGCCAGCAGTCCCCGGGAGGCGAACTATGGCTACACCTTC.

The chain links TRBV20-1 to TRBJ2-7; D gene ambiguous. Germline lookup yields CDR1 DFQATT and CDR2 SNEGSKA (reference sequence). The V and J ends lost 0 bases and 4 bases respectively, with 10 bases between them. This CDR3 region has 13 residues. The CDR3 bases are TGCAGTGCTAGAGATTTCCTAGTGTACGAGCAGTACTTC. Encoded protein: CSARDFLVYEQYF.

This clonotype was recorded many times. This chain connects TRBV7-9 to TRBJ2-3, with 8 bases fitting TRBD2. V lost 9 bases to trimming and J lost 1 base; unmatched junction nucleotides: 6. Germline V gives CDR1 SEHNR, CDR2 FQNEAQ (reference sequence). The CDR3 consists of 14 residues. Here the CDR3 DNA reads TGTGCCAGTCAGGCGGGAGGCGGCACAGATACGCAGTATTTT. This gives the protein CASQAGGGTDTQYF.

Only one count was recorded for this clonotype. This may arise from a read error, as a much more abundant clone is one base away. No conserved phenylalanine or tryptophan is present at the end of the CDR3, so a read error is the likely explanation. The gene calls are TRBV20-1 and TRBJ1-2, with D hard to call. Germline V gene lookup returns CDR1 DFQATT and CDR2 SNEGSKA (reference sequence). The V and J ends lost 0 bases and 9 bases respectively, with 8 bases between them. This CDR3 has 11 amino acids. The CDR3: CSARDPPRYTL. The CDR3 DNA reads TGCAGTGCTAGAGATCCCCCCCGCTACACCCTC.

On this clonotype: Possible read error: a much larger clone is one base away. The CDR3, as DNA: TGTGCCTGCAGTAGAGACAGGGGGCCTATCTATGGCTACACCTTC. It encodes CACSRDRGPIYGYTF. The rearrangement uses TRBV12-3 or TRBV12-4 and TRBJ1-2; 10 bases agree with TRBD1. This CDR3 has 15 amino acids.

This clonotype was seen repeatedly, ten times or more. The chain joins TRBV7-2 to TRBJ1-1; D not resolved. Between the trimmed V and J ends, which lost 0 bases and 6 bases, there was a span of 11 bases. From germline, CDR1 is SGHTA and CDR2 FQGNSA. The CDR3 spans 14 residues. The CDR3 loop is CASSLAGSVSEAFF. As DNA, the CDR3 is TGTGCCAGCAGCTTAGCAGGGTCAGTTTCTGAAGCTTTCTTT.

The chain has TRBV20-1 and TRBJ2-3; no firm D call. Looked up from germline, CDR1 is DFQATT and CDR2 is SNEGSKA (reference sequence). With 3 bases removed from V and 6 bases from J, the gap between germline ends came to 13 bases. CDR3 length equals 13 residues. The CDR3 protein is CSASQEVDDTQYF. Written as DNA, the CDR3 is TGCAGTGCTAGCCAGGAAGTGGACGATACGCAGTATTTT.

J is TRBJ1-2 and V is TRBV7-9, with D possibly being TRBD1 (5 bases). Germline values: CDR1 SEHNR, CDR2 FQNEAQ (reference sequence). V was pared by 8 bases and J by 6 bases, with 10 bases between. The CDR3 runs to 11 residues. CDR3 sequence reads: CASGGGNGYTF. CDR3 nucleotide sequence: TGTGCCAGCGGGGGAGGGAATGGCTACACCTTC.

This clonotype was counted at least ten times. The chain carries TRBV7-3 and TRBJ1-6; D remains unclear. Germline CDR1 SGHTA, CDR2 FQGTGA. The CDR3 length is 13 residues. Trimming stripped 2 bases from V and 13 bases from J, with 12 bases between. CDR3 region: CASSLGSAMPLHF. CDR3 DNA: TGTGCCAGCAGCTTAGGGTCTGCAATGCCCCTCCACTTT.

This clonotype was observed a few times. The chain carries TRBV5-6 and TRBJ1-4; a possible D gene is TRBD1 (5 bases). Germline CDR1 SGHDT, CDR2 YYEEEE. The CDR3 consists of 18 residues. The ends were cut back, 4 bases at V and 4 bases at J, with 23 bases in the middle. This chain's CDR3 is CASSANLEVQVVNEKLFF. Here the CDR3 DNA reads TGTGCCAGCAGCGCTAATCTAGAAGTACAGGTAGTTAATGAAAAACTGTTTTTT. Full variable domain (missing parts from reference TRBV5-6 and TRBJ1-4): DAGVTQSPTHLIKTRGQQVTLRCSPKSGHDTVSWYQQALGQGPQFIFQYYEEEERQRGNFPDRFSGHQFPNYSSELNVNALLLGDSALYLCASSANLEVQVVNEKLFFGSGTQLSVL.

The DNA of the CDR3 is TGCGCCAGCAGTGAGCGGACTAGCGGGAGTCTCGACGAGCAGTACTTC. It codes for CASSERTSGSLDEQYF. The chain employs TRBV10-2 and TRBJ2-7, with 13 bases fitting TRBD2. From germline, CDR1 is WSHSY and CDR2 SAAADI. With 2 bases clipped from V and 5 bases from J, the junction kept 6 bases outside the gene matches. The CDR3 runs 16 residues.

A word on this clonotype: A much more abundant neighbour one base away suggests this may be a read error. The chain recombines TRBV2 with TRBJ1-2; D is ambiguous. The V gene's germline CDR1 is SNHLY and CDR2 FYNNEI. The V end was cut by 5 bases, the J end by 8 bases, with 15 bases between. The CDR3 length is 13 residues. The CDR3 sequence is CASSCGPREGYTF. The CDR3 DNA follows: TGTGCCAGCAGTTGCGGGCCCCGTGAGGGCTACACCTTC.